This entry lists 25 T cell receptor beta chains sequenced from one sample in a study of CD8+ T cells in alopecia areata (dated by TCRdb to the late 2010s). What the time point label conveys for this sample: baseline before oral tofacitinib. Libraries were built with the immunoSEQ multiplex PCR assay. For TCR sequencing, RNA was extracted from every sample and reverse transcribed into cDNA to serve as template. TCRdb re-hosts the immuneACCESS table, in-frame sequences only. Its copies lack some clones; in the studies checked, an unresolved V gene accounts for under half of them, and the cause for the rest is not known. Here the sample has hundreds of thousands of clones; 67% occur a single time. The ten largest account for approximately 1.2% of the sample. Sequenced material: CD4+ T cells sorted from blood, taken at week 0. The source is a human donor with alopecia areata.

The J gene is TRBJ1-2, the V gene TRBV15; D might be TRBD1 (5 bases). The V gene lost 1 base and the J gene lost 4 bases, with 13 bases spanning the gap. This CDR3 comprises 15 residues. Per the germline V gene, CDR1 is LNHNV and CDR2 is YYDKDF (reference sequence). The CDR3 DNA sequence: TGTGCCACCAGCAGAGCTCCCCAGGGTATCTATGGCTACACCTTC. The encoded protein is CATSRAPQGIYGYTF.

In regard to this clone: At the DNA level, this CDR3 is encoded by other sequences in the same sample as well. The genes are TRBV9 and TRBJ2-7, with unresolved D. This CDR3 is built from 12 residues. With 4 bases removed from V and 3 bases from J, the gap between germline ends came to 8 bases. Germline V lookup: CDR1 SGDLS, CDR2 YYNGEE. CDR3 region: CASSPTGYEQYF. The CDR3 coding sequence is TGTGCCAGCAGCCCAACGGGCTACGAGCAGTACTTC.

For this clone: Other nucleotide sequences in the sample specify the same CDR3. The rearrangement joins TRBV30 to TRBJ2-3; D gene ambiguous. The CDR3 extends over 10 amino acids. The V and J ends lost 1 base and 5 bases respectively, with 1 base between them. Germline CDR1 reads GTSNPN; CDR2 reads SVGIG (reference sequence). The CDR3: CAWSGDTQYF. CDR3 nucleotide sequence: TGTGCCTGGAGTGGAGATACGCAGTATTTT.

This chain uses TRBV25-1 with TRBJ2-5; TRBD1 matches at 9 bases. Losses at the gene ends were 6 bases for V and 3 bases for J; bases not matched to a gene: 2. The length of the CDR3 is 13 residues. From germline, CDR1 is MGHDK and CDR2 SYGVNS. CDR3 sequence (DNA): TGTGCCAGCAGGGGACAGGGCGAAGAGACCCAGTACTTC. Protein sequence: CASRGQGEETQYF. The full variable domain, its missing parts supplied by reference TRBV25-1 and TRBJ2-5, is EADIYQTPRYLVIGTGKKITLECSQTMGHDKMYWYQQDPGMELHLIHYSYGVNSTEKGDLSSESTVSRIRTEHFPLTLESARPSHTSQYLCASRGQGEETQYFGPGTRLLVL.

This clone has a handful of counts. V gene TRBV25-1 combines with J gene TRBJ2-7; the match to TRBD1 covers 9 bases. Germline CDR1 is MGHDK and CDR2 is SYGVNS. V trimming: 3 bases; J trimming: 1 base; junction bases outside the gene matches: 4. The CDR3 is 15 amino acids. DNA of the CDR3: TGTGCCAGCAGTGACCCCGGGACAGGGTCCTACGAGCAGTACTTC. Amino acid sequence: CASSDPGTGSYEQYF.

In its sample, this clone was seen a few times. The DNA of the CDR3 is TGCAGCGCCGTTCAGGGGACCCACGAGCAGTACTTC. It codes for CSAVQGTHEQYF. The J gene is TRBJ2-7, the V gene TRBV29-1; TRBD1 is a possible D gene (6 bases). The CDR3 loop spans 12 amino acids. V was trimmed by 7 bases and J by 5 bases, leaving 15 bases between them. The germline gives CDR1 SQVTM, CDR2 ANQGSEA.

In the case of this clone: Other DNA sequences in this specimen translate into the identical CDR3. The CDR3 DNA sequence: TGTGCCAGCAGCGTAGGCGGCTCCTACGAGCAGTACTTC. Its protein product is CASSVGGSYEQYF. The chain carries TRBV9 and TRBJ2-7; D ambiguous. Trimming took off 0 bases at V and 0 bases at J, with 4 bases between the two ends. Germline CDR1 SGDLS, CDR2 YYNGEE. The length of the CDR3 is 13 residues.

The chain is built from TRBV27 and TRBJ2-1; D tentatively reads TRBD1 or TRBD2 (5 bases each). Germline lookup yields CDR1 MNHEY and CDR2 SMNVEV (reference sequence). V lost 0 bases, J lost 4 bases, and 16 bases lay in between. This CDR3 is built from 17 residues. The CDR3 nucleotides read TGTGCCAGCAGTTTATCGAAACGGGGACGGGGATACAATGAGCAGTTCTTC. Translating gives CASSLSKRGRGYNEQFF.

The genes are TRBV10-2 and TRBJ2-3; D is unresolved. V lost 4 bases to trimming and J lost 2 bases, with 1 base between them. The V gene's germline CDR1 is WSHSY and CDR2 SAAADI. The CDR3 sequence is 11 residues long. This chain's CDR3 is CASSATDTQYF. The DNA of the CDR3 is TGCGCCAGCAGTGCCACAGATACGCAGTATTTT.

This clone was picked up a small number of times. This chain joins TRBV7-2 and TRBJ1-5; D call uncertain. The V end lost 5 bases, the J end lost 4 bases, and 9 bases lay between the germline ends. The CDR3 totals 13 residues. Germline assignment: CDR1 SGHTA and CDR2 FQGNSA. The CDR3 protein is CASSPWGNQPQHF. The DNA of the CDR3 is TGTGCCAGCAGCCCCTGGGGAAATCAGCCCCAGCATTTT.

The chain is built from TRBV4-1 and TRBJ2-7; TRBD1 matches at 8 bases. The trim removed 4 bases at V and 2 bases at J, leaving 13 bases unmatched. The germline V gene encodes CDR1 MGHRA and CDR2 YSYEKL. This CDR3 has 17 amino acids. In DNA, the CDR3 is TGCGCCAGCAGCCGATTGCTACACGGACAGGGTGCCTACGAGCAGTACTTC. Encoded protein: CASSRLLHGQGAYEQYF.

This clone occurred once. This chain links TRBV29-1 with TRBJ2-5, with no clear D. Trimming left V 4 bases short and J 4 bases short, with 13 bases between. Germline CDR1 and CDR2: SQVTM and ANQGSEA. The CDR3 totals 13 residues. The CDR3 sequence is CSVGFLDRETQYF. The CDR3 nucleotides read TGCAGCGTTGGATTTCTTGATCGAGAGACCCAGTACTTC.

The CDR3 region is CASSQVDGGGAQYF. CDR3 nucleotide sequence: TGCGCCAGCAGCCAAGTTGATGGCGGAGGCGCGCAGTACTTC. The V gene is TRBV4-3, the J gene TRBJ2-7; D is perhaps TRBD2 (5 bases). Per the germline V gene, CDR1 is LGHNA and CDR2 is YSLEER. The germline V and J ends were trimmed by 1 base and 9 bases, with 16 bases remaining between them. The CDR3 loop spans 14 amino acids.

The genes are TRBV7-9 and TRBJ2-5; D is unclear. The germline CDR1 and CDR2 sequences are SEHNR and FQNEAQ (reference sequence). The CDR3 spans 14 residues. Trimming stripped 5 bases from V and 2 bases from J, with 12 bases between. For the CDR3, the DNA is TGTGCCAGCAGCCTGAACCAGCTACAAGAGACCCAGTACTTC. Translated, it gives CASSLNQLQETQYF.

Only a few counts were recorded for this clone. Here the CDR3 reads CASSPRQGVSAYEQYF. In DNA form, the CDR3 reads TGTGCCAGCAGCCCCAGACAGGGAGTAAGCGCCTACGAGCAGTACTTC. The genes are TRBV7-2 and TRBJ2-7, with 7 bases aligning to TRBD1. The germline gives CDR1 SGHTA, CDR2 FQGNSA. V dropped 5 bases and J dropped 2; count of bases not matched to a gene: 12. This CDR3 region has 16 residues.

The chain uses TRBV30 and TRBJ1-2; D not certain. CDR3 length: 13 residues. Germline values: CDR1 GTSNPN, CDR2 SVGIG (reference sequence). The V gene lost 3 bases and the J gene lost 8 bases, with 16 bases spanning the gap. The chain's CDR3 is CAWRPLWLDGYTF. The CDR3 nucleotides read TGTGCCTGGAGACCGCTTTGGTTAGACGGCTACACCTTC.

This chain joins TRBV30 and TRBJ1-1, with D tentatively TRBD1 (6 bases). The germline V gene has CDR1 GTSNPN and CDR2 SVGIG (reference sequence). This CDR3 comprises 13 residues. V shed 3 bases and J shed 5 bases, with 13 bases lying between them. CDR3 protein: CAWRGGARTEAFF. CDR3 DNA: TGTGCCTGGAGAGGGGGGGCGCGGACTGAAGCTTTCTTT.

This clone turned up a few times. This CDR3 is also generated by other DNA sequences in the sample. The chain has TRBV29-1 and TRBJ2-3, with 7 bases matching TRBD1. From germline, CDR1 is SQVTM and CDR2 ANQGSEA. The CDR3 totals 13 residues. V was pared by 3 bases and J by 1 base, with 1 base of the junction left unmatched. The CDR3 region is CSVEQGGTDTQYF. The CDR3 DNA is TGCAGCGTTGAGCAGGGGGGCACAGATACGCAGTATTTT.

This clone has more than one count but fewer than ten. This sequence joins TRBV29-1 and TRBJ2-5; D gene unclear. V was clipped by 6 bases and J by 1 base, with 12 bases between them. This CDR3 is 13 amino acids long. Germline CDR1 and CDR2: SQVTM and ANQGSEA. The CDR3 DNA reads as TGCAGCGTCGGTACAACGGCCCAAGAGACCCAGTACTTC. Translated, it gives CSVGTTAQETQYF.

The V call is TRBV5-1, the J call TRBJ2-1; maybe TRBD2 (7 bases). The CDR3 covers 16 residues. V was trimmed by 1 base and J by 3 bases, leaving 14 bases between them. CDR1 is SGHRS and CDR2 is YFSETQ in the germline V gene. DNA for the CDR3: TGCGCCAGCAGCTTGATCACAGGGAGGGGCTACAATGAGCAGTTCTTC. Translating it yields CASSLITGRGYNEQFF.

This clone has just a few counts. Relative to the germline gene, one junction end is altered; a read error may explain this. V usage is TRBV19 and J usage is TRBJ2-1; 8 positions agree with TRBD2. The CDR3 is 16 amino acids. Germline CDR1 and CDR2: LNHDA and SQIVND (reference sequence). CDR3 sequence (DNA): TGTGCCAGTAGGATAGCCGGGACTAGTCTCTACAATGAGCAGTTCTTC. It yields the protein CASRIAGTSLYNEQFF.

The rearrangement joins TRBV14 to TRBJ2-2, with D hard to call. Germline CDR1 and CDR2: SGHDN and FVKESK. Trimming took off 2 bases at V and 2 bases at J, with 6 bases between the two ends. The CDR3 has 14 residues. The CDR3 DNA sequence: TGTGCCAGCAGCCAAACGATAAACACCGGGGAGCTGTTTTTT. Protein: CASSQTINTGELFF. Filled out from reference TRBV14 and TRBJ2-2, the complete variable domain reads EAGVTQFPSHSVIEKGQTVTLRCDPISGHDNLYWYRRVMGKEIKFLLHFVKESKQDESGMPNNRFLAERTGGTYSTLKVQPAELEDSGVYFCASSQTINTGELFFGEGSRLTVL.

This chain's CDR3 is CSVDLRGLAGTDTQYF. The CDR3 DNA follows: TGCAGCGTTGACCTGAGGGGACTAGCGGGCACAGATACGCAGTATTTT. This chain uses TRBV29-1 with TRBJ2-3; 11 bases align to TRBD2. There are 16 residues in the CDR3. CDR1 SQVTM and CDR2 ANQGSEA come from the germline V gene. The V gene end was trimmed by 3 bases and the J gene end by 1 base; junction bases not matched to a gene: 6.

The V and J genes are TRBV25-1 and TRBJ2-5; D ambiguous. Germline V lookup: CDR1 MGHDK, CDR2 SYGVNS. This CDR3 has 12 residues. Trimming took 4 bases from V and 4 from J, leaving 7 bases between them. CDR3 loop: CASSAVRETQYF. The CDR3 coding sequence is TGTGCCAGCAGTGCGGTCAGAGAGACCCAGTACTTC.

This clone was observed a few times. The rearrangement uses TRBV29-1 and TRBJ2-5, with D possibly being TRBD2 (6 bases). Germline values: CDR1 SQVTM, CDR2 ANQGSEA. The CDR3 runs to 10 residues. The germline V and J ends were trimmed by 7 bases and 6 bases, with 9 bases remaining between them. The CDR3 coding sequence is TGCAGCGGTGGGGGGAAGACCCAGTACTTC. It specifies CSGGGKTQYF.